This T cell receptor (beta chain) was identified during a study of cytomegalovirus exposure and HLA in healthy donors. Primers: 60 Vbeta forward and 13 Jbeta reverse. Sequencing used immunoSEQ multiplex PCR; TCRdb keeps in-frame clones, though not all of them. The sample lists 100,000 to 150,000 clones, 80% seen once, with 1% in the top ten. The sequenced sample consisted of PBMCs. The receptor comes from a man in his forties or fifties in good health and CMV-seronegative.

CDR3 in amino acids: CASSEPGTGAEVGYTF. In DNA form, the CDR3 reads TGCGCCAGCAGCGAACCCGGGACAGGGGCTGAAGTTGGCTACACCTTC. The V call is TRBV4-1, the J call TRBJ1-2; 10 nucleotides align to TRBD1. CDR3 length: 16 amino acids. V shed 5 bases and J 7 bases; nucleotides not matched to a gene: 13. Germline values: CDR1 MGHRA, CDR2 YSYEKL.